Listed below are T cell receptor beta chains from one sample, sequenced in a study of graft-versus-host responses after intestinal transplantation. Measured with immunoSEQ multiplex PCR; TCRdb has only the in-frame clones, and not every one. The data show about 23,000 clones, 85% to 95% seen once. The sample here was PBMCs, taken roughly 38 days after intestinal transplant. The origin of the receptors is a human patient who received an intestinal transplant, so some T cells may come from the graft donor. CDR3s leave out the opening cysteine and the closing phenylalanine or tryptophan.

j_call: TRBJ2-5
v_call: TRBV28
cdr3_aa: ASSPEREAEETQY

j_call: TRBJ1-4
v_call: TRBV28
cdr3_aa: ASSFWQGTTTNEKLF

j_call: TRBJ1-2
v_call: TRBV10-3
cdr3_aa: AISRQIRAKGYT

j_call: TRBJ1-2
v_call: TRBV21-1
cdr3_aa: ASSKRGGLGYT

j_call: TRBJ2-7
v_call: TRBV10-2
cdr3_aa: ASSESLTGHTLP

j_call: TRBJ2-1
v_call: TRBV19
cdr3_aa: ASSKDRGLSNEQF

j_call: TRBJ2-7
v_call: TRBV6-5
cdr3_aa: ASSDSTGTWQY

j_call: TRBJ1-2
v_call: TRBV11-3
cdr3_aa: ASGPNENDRDYGYT

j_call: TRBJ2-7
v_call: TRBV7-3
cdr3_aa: ASSLTGQAYEQY

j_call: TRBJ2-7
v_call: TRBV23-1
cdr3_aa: ASRRWGGIPDHYYEQY

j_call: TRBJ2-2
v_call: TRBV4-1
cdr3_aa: AGSQETGPRTGELF

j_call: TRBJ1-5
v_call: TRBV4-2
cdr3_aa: ASSQERQPQH